The T cell receptor beta chain described here comes from a study of blood T cell repertoires in COVID-19 (dated by TCRdb to 2018 to 2020). Background for the entire study: Collaborator samples came from the United States, Italy and Spain and covered acute and convalescent phases of COVID-19. Deeply sampled blood TCRbeta repertoires from subjects exposed to, actively infected with, or recovered from COVID-19 were included in the dataset. Sample metadata almost always included a de-identified subject ID, COVID-19 status, age in years and sex. The repertoires were made available in a free public database intended to serve as a resource for research on the immune response to SARS-CoV-2. HLA class I and class II types, where available, came from metadata supplied by the sample provider rather than from assay-based typing. The prospective study material was composed of cDNA or gDNA derived from T cells, B-cell-depleted T cells, or PBMCs. Samples came from the ongoing ImmuneRACE study (first 160 participants) plus 1,254 subjects from 6 global collaborators. Study-wide conclusions, independent of this receptor: The amount of clinical and demographic metadata varied by source and participant and was provided uncurated.

Each collaborating institution followed its own protocols to collect whole blood in K2EDTA tubes. For TCRbeta analysis, collaborators shipped samples in one of three forms: frozen whole blood, isolated PBMCs, or DNA extracted from either of those sample types. On this clone: Its binding antigen is unknown. No much larger clone is present one base from it, and per-base qualities are unavailable.

From the cysteine through the phenylalanine, the CDR3 covers 18 amino acids. CDR3 DNA is the only sequence kept; it has 54 bases, read in frame from the first base. The V and J ends are trimmed by 2 bases and 3 bases, leaving 20 bases between them. According to the germline V gene, CDR1 reads KGHDR and CDR2 reads SFDVKD. The immunoSEQ Assay, a bias-controlled multiplex PCR, was used to amplify TCRbeta CDR3 regions from genomic DNA. Processing in the source paper ran as follows. Within the assay, amplification of reference gene primers was used to estimate how many nucleated cells each sample contained. Sequence reads were collapsed and filtered to measure the absolute abundance of every unique TCRbeta CDR3 rearrangement. For each sample, productive Simpson clonality was calculated by taking the square root of Simpson's diversity index across productive rearrangements. Not all clones reach the TCRdb copy of this immuneACCESS table, which keeps in-frame sequences only. Checked studies attribute under half of the gap to unresolved V genes and leave the rest unexplained. V, J and clone size were drawn from that table, and D and trimming were deduced from the DNA. The sample has 100,000 to 120,000 clones on record, approximately 80% of them singletons. The ten largest make up approximately 15% of the sample.

The receptor comes from a woman of 80 years or more with acute or convalescent COVID-19. The sequence links TRBV24-1 to TRBJ2-3; a tentative D match to TRBD2 spans 6 bases. Source material: peripheral blood. The DNA sequence is TGTGCCACCAGTGATTCCCTCCCCTCGGCGGCGGGGACAGATACGCAGTATTTT. This translates into CATSDSLPSAAGTDTQYF.